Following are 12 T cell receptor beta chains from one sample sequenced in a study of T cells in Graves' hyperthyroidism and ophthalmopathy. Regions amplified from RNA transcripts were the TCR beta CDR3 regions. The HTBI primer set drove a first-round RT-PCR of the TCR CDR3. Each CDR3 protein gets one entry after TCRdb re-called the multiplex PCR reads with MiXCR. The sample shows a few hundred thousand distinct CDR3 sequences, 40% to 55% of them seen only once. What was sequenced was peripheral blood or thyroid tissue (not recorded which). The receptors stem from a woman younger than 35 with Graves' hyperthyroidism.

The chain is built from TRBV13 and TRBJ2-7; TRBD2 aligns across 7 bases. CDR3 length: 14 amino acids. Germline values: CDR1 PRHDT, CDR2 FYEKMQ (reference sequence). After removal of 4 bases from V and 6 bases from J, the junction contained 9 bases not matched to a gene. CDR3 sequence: CASSSRLAVGEQYF. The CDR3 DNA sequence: TGTGCCAGCAGCTCGAGACTAGCAGTGGGCGAGCAGTACTTC.

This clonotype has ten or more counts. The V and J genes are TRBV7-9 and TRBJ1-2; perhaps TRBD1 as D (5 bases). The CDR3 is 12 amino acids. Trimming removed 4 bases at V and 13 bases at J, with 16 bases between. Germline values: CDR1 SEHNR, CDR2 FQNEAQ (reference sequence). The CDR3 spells CASSSRDPWSTF. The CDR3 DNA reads TGTGCCAGCAGCTCACGGGACCCGTGGAGCACCTTC.

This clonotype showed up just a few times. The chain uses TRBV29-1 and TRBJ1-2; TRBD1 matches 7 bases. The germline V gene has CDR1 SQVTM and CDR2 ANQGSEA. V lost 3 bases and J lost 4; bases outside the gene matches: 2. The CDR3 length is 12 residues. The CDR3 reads CSVERTGYGYTF. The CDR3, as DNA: TGCAGCGTTGAGCGGACAGGCTATGGCTACACCTTC.

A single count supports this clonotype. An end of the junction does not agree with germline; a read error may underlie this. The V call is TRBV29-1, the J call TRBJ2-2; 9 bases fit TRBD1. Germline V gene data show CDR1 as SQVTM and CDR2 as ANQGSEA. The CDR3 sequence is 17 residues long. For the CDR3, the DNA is TGCAGCGGCGTACAGGGGGCGCTTGCCTTGCACACCGGGGAGCTGTCTTGG. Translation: CSGVQGALALHTGELSW.

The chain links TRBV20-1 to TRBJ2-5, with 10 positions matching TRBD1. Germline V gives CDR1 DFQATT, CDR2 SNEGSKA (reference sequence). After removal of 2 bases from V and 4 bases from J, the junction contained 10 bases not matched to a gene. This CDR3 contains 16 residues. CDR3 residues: CSARPLAGQGTETQYF. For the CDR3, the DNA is TGCAGTGCTAGACCCTTAGCGGGACAGGGGACAGAGACCCAGTACTTC.

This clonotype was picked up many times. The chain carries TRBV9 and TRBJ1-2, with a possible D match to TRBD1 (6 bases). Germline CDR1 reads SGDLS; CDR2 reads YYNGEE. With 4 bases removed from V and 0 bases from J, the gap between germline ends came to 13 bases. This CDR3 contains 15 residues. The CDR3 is CASSKVGAPNYGYTF. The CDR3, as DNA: TGTGCCAGCAGCAAGGTGGGGGCGCCTAACTATGGCTACACCTTC.

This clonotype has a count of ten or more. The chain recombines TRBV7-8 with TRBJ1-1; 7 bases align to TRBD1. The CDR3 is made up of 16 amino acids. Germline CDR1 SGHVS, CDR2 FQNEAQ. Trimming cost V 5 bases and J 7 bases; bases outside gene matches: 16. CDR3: CASSEPGPQGVVEAFF. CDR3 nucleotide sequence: TGTGCCAGCAGCGAACCCGGGCCCCAGGGGGTGGTTGAAGCTTTCTTT.

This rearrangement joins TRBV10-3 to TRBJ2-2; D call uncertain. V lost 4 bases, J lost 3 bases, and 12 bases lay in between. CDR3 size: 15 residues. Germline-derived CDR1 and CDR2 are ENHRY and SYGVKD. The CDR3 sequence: CAISADGPYTGELFF. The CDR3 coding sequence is TGTGCCATCAGTGCGGACGGCCCTTACACCGGGGAGCTGTTTTTT.

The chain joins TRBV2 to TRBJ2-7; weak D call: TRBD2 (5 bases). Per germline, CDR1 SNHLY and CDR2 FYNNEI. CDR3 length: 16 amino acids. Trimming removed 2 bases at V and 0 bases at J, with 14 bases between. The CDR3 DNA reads TGTGCCAGCAGTGAAAAAGAGGGCGGCAGCTCCTACGAGCAGTACTTC. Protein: CASSEKEGGSSYEQYF.

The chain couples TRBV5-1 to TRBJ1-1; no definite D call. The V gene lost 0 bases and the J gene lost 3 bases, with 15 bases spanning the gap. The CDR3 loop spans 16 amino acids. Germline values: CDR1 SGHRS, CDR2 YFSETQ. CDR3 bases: TGCGCCAGCAGCTTGGTTCAGGAGATCGGGGACACTGAAGCTTTCTTT. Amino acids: CASSLVQEIGDTEAFF.

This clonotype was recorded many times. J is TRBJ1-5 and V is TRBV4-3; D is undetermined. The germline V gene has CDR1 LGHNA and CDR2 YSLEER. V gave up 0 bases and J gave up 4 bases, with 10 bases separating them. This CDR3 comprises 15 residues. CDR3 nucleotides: TGCGCCAGCAGCCAAGATCCCCATGGTAATCAGCCCCAGCATTTT. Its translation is CASSQDPHGNQPQHF.

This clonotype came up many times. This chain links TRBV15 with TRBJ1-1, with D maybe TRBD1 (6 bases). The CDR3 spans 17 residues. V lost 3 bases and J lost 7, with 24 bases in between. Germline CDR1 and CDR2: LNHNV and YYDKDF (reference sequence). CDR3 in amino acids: CATSSAGDPGQEYEAFF. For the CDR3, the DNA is TGTGCCACCAGCAGCGCCGGGGATCCGGGACAAGAATATGAAGCTTTCTTT.